Given below is one T cell receptor beta chain in context. In the study's own analysis: Estimates of nucleated cell counts were drawn from the amplification of reference gene primers. TCRdb's table, derived via immunoSEQ multiplex PCR, lists solely in-frame clones and lacks some. V and J calls and clone size are as listed in that table; D and trimming were resolved from the DNA. This sample has 150,000 to 200,000 clones; 65% to 90% occur once, and the top ten carry around 8.2%. This entry belongs to a study of blood T cell repertoires in COVID-19. Whole-study context: Spain, Italy and the United States supplied samples that represented acute and convalescent COVID-19.

The length of the CDR3 is 18 residues. V trimming: 4 bases; J trimming: 8 bases; junction bases outside the gene matches: 17. Germline V gene data show CDR1 as LGHNA and CDR2 as YNFKEQ. The sequenced sample was peripheral blood. The chain joins TRBV4-2 to TRBJ2-1, with TRBD2 matching over 10 bases. The sequence derives from a man aged 55-75 years with acute or convalescent COVID-19. CDR3 in DNA: TGTGCCAGCAGCCGCCCCGAGGGGAGCGGGAGGGCCGTATATGAGCAGTTCTTC. As protein: CASSRPEGSGRAVYEQFF.